This TCR beta chain was profiled in a study of T-cell reconstitution after alpha-beta-depleted transplantation in children. Study results and limitations: Reportedly, alpha-beta T cells present about two months post-transplant originated from several hundred expanded clones of graft origin.

Preparation of the TCRbeta library was carried out with unique molecular identifiers. TCRdb fed the PCR reads into MiXCR, producing one record per CDR3 protein. The table lists 180,000 or so distinct CDR3 sequences, roughly 6.3% of them singletons. This CDR3 comprises 14 residues. Germline-derived CDR1 and CDR2 are MGHDK and SYGVNS. The V end lost 6 bases, the J end lost 0 bases, and 11 bases lay between the germline ends. This clonotype has a count of ten or more. Its antigen remains unidentified. The chain recombines TRBV25-1 with TRBJ1-1, with D tentatively TRBD1 (6 bases). Material: PBMCs, obtained before TCRalphabeta/CD19-depleted stem cell transplant. The clonotype originates from a girl less than two years old with combined immunodeficiency, due to receive a stem cell transplant. CDR3 protein: CASSRGPLNTEAFF. The CDR3 DNA is TGTGCCAGCAGCAGGGGCCCCCTGAACACTGAAGCTTTCTTT.